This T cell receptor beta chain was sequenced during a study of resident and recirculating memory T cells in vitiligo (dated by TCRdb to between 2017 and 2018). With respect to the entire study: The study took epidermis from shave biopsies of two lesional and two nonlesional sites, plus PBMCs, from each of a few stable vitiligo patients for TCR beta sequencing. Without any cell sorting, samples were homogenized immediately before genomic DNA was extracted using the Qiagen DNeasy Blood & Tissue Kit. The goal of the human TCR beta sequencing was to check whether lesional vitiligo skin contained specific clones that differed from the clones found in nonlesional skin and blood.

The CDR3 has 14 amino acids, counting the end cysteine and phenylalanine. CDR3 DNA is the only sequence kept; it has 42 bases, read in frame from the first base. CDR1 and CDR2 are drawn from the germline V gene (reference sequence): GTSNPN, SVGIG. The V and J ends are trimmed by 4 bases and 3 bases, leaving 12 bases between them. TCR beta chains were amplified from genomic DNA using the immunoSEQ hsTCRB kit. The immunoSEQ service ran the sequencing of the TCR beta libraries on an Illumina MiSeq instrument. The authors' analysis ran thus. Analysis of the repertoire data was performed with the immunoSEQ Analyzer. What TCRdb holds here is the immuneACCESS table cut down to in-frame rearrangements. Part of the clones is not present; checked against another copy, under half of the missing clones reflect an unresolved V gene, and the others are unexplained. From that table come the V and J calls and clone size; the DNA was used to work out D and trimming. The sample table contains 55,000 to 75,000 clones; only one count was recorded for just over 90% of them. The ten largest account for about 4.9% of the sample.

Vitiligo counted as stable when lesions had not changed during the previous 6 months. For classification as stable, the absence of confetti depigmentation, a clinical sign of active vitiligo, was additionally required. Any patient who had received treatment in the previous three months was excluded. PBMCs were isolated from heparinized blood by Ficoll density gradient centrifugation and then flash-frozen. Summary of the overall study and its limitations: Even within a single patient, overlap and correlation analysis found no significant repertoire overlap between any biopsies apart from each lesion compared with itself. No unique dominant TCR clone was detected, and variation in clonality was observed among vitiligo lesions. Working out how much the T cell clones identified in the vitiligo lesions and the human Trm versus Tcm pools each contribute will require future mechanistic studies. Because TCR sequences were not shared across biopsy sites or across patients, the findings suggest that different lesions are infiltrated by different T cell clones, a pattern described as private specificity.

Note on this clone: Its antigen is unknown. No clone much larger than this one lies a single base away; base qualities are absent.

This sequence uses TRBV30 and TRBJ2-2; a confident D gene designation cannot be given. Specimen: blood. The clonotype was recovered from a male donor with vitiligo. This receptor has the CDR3 CAWKALADTGELFF. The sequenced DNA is TGTGCCTGGAAGGCTCTGGCGGACACCGGGGAGCTGTTTTTT.